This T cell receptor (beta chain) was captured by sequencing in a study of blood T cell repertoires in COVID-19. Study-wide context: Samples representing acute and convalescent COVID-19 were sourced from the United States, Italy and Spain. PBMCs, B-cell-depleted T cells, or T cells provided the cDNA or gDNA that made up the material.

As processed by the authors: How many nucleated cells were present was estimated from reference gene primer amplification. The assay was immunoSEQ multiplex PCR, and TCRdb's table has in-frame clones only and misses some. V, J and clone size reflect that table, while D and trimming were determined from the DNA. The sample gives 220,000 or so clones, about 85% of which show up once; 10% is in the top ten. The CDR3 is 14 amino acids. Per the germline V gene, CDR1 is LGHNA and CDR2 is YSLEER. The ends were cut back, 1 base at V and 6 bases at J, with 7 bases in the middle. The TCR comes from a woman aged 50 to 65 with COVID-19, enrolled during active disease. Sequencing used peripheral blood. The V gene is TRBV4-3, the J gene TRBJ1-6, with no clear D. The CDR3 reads CASSQGVINSPLHF. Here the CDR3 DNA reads TGCGCCAGCAGCCAAGGTGTCATTAATTCACCCCTCCACTTT.